The 23 T cell receptor beta chains given below trace back to one sample, sequenced in a study of control samples from healthy donors and cancer patients. The method was immunoSEQ multiplex PCR; TCRdb's version includes in-frame clones alone and lacks a portion of them. The table includes some 150,000 clones, nearly 96% detected once. The sample comprised blood. Receptors were obtained from a young woman in good health.

This clone came up once. V and J are TRBV14 and TRBJ2-3; D is ambiguous. Germline-derived CDR1 and CDR2 are SGHDN and FVKESK. The V gene lost 4 bases and the J gene lost 5 bases, with 7 bases spanning the gap. This CDR3 contains 12 residues. The CDR3 nucleotides read TGTGCCAGCAGCCCTTGGGGAGATACGCAGTATTTT. Protein sequence: CASSPWGDTQYF.

The chain recombines TRBV28 with TRBJ1-5; tentative D call: TRBD1 (6 bases). V shed 2 bases and J shed 9 bases, with 11 bases lying between them. The V gene's germline CDR1 is MDHEN and CDR2 SYDVKM. The CDR3 covers 13 residues. CDR3 DNA sequence: TGTGCCAGCAGTTTACCAGGGGAGAGGCCCCAGCATTTT. Encoded protein: CASSLPGERPQHF.

V usage is TRBV28 and J usage is TRBJ1-5; D not resolved. The CDR3 runs 13 residues. Germline CDR1 is MDHEN and CDR2 is SYDVKM. V lost 6 bases, J lost 9 bases, and 15 bases lay in between. In nucleotides, the CDR3 is TGTGCCAGCAGGCGGAGGGAGTTCGGGCCCCAGCATTTT. Translated: CASRRREFGPQHF. The full variable domain, its missing parts supplied by reference TRBV28 and TRBJ1-5, is DVKVTQSSRYLVKRTGEKVFLECVQDMDHENMFWYRQDPGLGLRLIYFSYDVKMKEKGDIPEGYSVSREKKERFSLILESASTNQTSMYLCASRRREFGPQHFGDGTRLSIL.

The sample holds one count of this clone. The rearrangement joins TRBV3-1 (or the pseudogene TRBV3-2) to TRBJ2-5; D possibly corresponds to TRBD2 (5 bases). V dropped 0 bases and J dropped 5 bases, with 10 bases sitting between them. CDR3 length: 14 amino acids. CDR1 is LGHDT and CDR2 is YNNKEL in the germline V gene (reference sequence). CDR3 protein: CASSQEPGLETQYF. CDR3 nucleotides: TGTGCCAGCAGCCAAGAGCCCGGACTGGAGACCCAGTACTTC.

The chain carries TRBV5-1 and TRBJ2-7; weak D call: TRBD1 (6 bases). The V gene's germline CDR1 is SGHRS and CDR2 YFSETQ. V lost 0 bases and J lost 7, with 14 bases in between. CDR3 length: 14 amino acids. The CDR3 DNA sequence: TGCGCCAGCAGCTTGGCGTTAACAGGGAAAGAGCAGTACTTC. It is translated as CASSLALTGKEQYF. Complete variable domain (other parts from reference TRBV5-1 and TRBJ2-7): KAGVTQTPRYLIKTRGQQVTLSCSPISGHRSVSWYQQTPGQGLQFLFEYFSETQRNKGNFPGRFSGRQFSNSRSEMNVSTLELGDSALYLCASSLALTGKEQYFGPGTRLTVT.

This clone was picked up one time. V usage is TRBV7-9 and J usage is TRBJ2-1; TRBD2 matches 9 bases. V shed 5 bases and J 0 bases; nucleotides not matched to a gene: 14. Per the germline V gene, CDR1 is SEHNR and CDR2 is FQNEAQ (reference sequence). The CDR3 is made up of 19 amino acids. CDR3 region: CASSVDSLRSGSSYNEQFF. The CDR3 DNA is TGTGCCAGCAGCGTGGACAGCCTTCGTAGCGGGAGCTCCTACAATGAGCAGTTCTTC.

The rearrangement uses TRBV15 and TRBJ2-2; D uncertain. The CDR3 spans 15 residues. The V gene's germline CDR1 is LNHNV and CDR2 YYDKDF (reference sequence). Trimming took 5 bases from V and 0 from J, leaving 10 bases between them. The CDR3 nucleotides are TGTGCCACCAGCGCACAGCCAACGAACACCGGGGAGCTGTTTTTT. As protein: CATSAQPTNTGELFF.

The chain is built from TRBV6-5 and TRBJ2-3; D gene ambiguous. Germline CDR1 MNHEY, CDR2 SVGAGI. Trimming took off 0 bases at V and 2 bases at J, with 9 bases between the two ends. CDR3 length: 15 residues. The CDR3 nucleotides read TGTGCCAGCAGTTACTCTGGGCAGCTCACAGATACGCAGTATTTT. This translates into CASSYSGQLTDTQYF.

V and J are TRBV20-1 and TRBJ2-3; the D is unclear. This CDR3 has 11 amino acids. Germline CDR1 DFQATT, CDR2 SNEGSKA (reference sequence). The V end lost 3 bases, the J end lost 5 bases, and 6 bases lay between the germline ends. The CDR3 DNA follows: TGCAGTGCTAGCGGGCTAGATACGCAGTATTTT. Its protein product is CSASGLDTQYF.

The V gene is TRBV21-1, the J gene TRBJ1-6; TRBD1, the table's D call, was not compared with the DNA. TRBV21-1 counts as a pseudogene. The CDR3 totals 18 residues. In DNA, the CDR3 is TGTGCCAGCAGCGGACCCCGGACAGGCATCTCCTATAATTCACCCCTCCACTTT. Amino acid sequence: CASSGPRTGISYNSPLHF.

In this sample, this clone turned up a few times. This chain uses TRBV27 with TRBJ1-1; possible D gene TRBD1, 5 bases. The V gene's germline CDR1 is MNHEY and CDR2 SMNVEV (reference sequence). V gave up 6 bases and J gave up 7 bases, with 12 bases separating them. CDR3 length equals 12 residues. The CDR3 spells CASSQTGGEAFF. CDR3 DNA: TGTGCCAGCAGCCAGACGGGGGGTGAAGCTTTCTTT.

The chain uses TRBV10-2 and TRBJ2-3, with TRBD2 identical over 7 bases. V lost 4 bases and J lost 2; bases outside the gene matches: 6. Germline V lookup: CDR1 WSHSY, CDR2 SAAADI. This CDR3 has 15 amino acids. CDR3 loop: CASSVERGFTDTQYF. As DNA, the CDR3 is TGCGCCAGCAGTGTTGAGCGGGGATTCACAGATACGCAGTATTTT.

This sequence joins TRBV28 and TRBJ2-1; TRBD2 aligns across 12 bases. CDR1 and CDR2 (germline): MDHEN, SYDVKM. V lost 5 bases and J lost 9; bases outside the gene matches: 8. This CDR3 region has 15 residues. CDR3 bases: TGTGCCAGCAGTCCTACTAGCGGGAGGAACGCTGAGCAGTTCTTC. Translated: CASSPTSGRNAEQFF.

This rearrangement joins TRBV28 to TRBJ2-7, with 13 bases matching TRBD2. CDR1 is MDHEN and CDR2 is SYDVKM in the germline V gene. Unmatched junction bases numbered 13, after V lost 4 bases and J lost 4 bases. This CDR3 is built from 18 residues. As DNA, the CDR3 is TGTGCCAGCAGTTCATCGACTAGCGGGGGGCGTCTGTTATACGAGCAGTACTTC. This encodes CASSSSTSGGRLLYEQYF.

The chain has TRBV7-2 and TRBJ1-2; TRBD1 is a possible D gene (5 bases). CDR1 SGHTA and CDR2 FQGNSA come from the germline V gene. Trimming left V 1 base short and J 8 bases short, with 14 bases between. The CDR3 sequence is 14 residues long. CDR3 DNA sequence: TGTGCCAGCAGCTTAGACACTTCAGGGCGCGGCTACACCTTC. Translated, it gives CASSLDTSGRGYTF.

The chain uses TRBV7-9 and TRBJ2-1; D is uncertain. Germline V gene sequence: CDR1 SEHNR, CDR2 FQNEAQ (reference sequence). This CDR3 has 13 residues. The V gene lost 3 bases and the J gene lost 5 bases, with 8 bases spanning the gap. CDR3 sequence: CASSFSRDNEQFF. CDR3 nucleotides: TGTGCCAGCAGCTTCTCTCGCGACAATGAGCAGTTCTTC.

The chain links TRBV19 to TRBJ2-7; D possibly uses TRBD1 or TRBD2 (5 bases each). The V gene's germline CDR1 is LNHDA and CDR2 SQIVND (reference sequence). The CDR3 runs 13 residues. Trimming stripped 7 bases from V and 2 bases from J, with 12 bases between. This chain's CDR3 is CASTKGPTYEQYF. CDR3 DNA: TGTGCCAGTACCAAGGGACCCACCTACGAGCAGTACTTC.

The chain carries TRBV6-2 or TRBV6-3 and TRBJ2-7; 8 bases are a match to TRBD1. Looked up from germline, CDR1 is MNHEY and CDR2 is SVGEGT. The trim removed 1 base at V and 10 bases at J, leaving 6 bases unmatched. CDR3 size: 13 residues. The CDR3 DNA sequence: TGTGCCAGCAGTTACTATGGTGGACAGGGTCAGTACTTC. It yields the protein CASSYYGGQGQYF.

This clone has a single count. The V and J genes are TRBV7-9 and TRBJ2-5, with TRBD1 as a possible D gene (6 bases). Germline V lookup: CDR1 SEHNR, CDR2 FQNEAQ (reference sequence). Trimming pared 2 bases from V and 3 bases from J, leaving 13 bases between. The CDR3 contains 15 residues. The CDR3 region has the DNA TGTGCCAGCAGCTTACTAGGGCAGGGGAAAGAGACCCAGTACTTC. Protein sequence: CASSLLGQGKETQYF.

This chain connects TRBV7-8 to TRBJ2-3; the D is unclear. In germline, CDR1 is SGHVS, CDR2 FQNEAQ. This CDR3 comprises 15 residues. The V gene lost 5 bases and the J gene lost 0 bases, with 12 bases spanning the gap. The CDR3 loop is CASSLWGASTDTQYF. CDR3 DNA sequence: TGTGCCAGCAGCCTTTGGGGTGCTAGCACAGATACGCAGTATTTT.

V usage is TRBV4-1 and J usage is TRBJ1-5; the match to TRBD1 covers 11 bases. CDR3 size: 16 residues. Per germline, CDR1 MGHRA and CDR2 YSYEKL. V shed 0 bases, J shed 4 bases, and the junction held 2 bases outside the gene matches. The CDR3 sequence: CASSQEDRGRNQPQHF. The CDR3 DNA is TGCGCCAGCAGCCAAGAGGACAGGGGGCGAAATCAGCCCCAGCATTTT.

The chain joins TRBV30 to TRBJ2-2; no firm D call. The V and J ends lost 8 bases and 2 bases respectively, with 12 bases between them. Germline values: CDR1 GTSNPN, CDR2 SVGIG (reference sequence). CDR3 size: 13 residues. The CDR3 spells CALARFNTGELFF. The CDR3 DNA follows: TGTGCCCTGGCCCGATTCAACACCGGGGAGCTGTTTTTT.

This clone was seen only once. The chain joins TRBV5-1 to TRBJ2-2; tentatively, D is TRBD1 or TRBD2 (6 bases each). Per the germline V gene, CDR1 is SGHRS and CDR2 is YFSETQ. The CDR3 contains 14 residues. Between the trimmed V and J ends, which lost 9 bases and 6 bases, there was a span of 18 bases. The DNA of the CDR3 is TGCGCCACGAACAGGGACTCTCCAGCCGGGGAGCTGTTTTTT. Translating it yields CATNRDSPAGELFF. Drawing the rest from reference TRBV5-1 and TRBJ2-2, the complete variable domain is KAGVTQTPRYLIKTRGQQVTLSCSPISGHRSVSWYQQTPGQGLQFLFEYFSETQRNKGNFPGRFSGRQFSNSRSEMNVSTLELGDSALYLCATNRDSPAGELFFGEGSRLTVL.